This TCR beta chain was identified during a study of control samples from healthy donors and cancer patients. This CDR3 has 14 residues. From germline, CDR1 is LNHDA and CDR2 SQIVND (reference sequence). The V end was cut by 6 bases, the J end by 5 bases, with 14 bases between. This table comes from immunoSEQ multiplex PCR, and its TCRdb copy is limited to in-frame clones, with some not included. The sample carries around 200,000 clones, just under 95% recorded once. The TCR originated in a man aged 50-59 years in good health. Material for sequencing was blood. The chain recombines TRBV19 with TRBJ2-1; D could derive from TRBD1 or TRBD2 (5 bases each). CDR3 loop: CASRGPKRDNEQFF. The CDR3 DNA is TGTGCCAGTAGGGGACCCAAAAGGGACAATGAGCAGTTCTTC.